The 21 T cell receptor beta chains presented below share a single source sample, sequenced in a study of Graves' ophthalmopathy and Graves' hyperthyroidism. RNA served as the template for amplifying TCR beta CDR3 regions. First-round RT-PCR employed HTBI primers, with a second-round multiplex PCR after it. From the multiplex PCR reads, TCRdb called clonotypes with MiXCR, one entry per CDR3 protein. The table has around 600,000 distinct CDR3 sequences, approximately 39% seen once. Sequencing was performed on peripheral blood. The receptor set was obtained from an adult man with Graves' ophthalmopathy.

This clonotype was seen only a few times. The genes are TRBV24-1 and TRBJ2-3; 8 bases line up with TRBD1. In germline, CDR1 is KGHDR, CDR2 SFDVKD. With V trimmed by 10 bases and J by 5 bases, 13 bases remained unmatched. This CDR3 contains 15 residues. CDR3 residues: CATSSGQGLGDTQYF. The CDR3 bases are TGTGCCACGAGTAGCGGACAGGGCCTGGGAGATACGCAGTATTTT.

The chain recombines TRBV10-2 with TRBJ2-7; no definite D call. From germline, CDR1 is WSHSY and CDR2 SAAADI. The CDR3 runs 13 residues. V gave up 5 bases and J gave up 4 bases, with 12 bases separating them. CDR3 residues: CASSRVGPYEQYF. CDR3 sequence (DNA): TGCGCCAGCAGTCGGGTAGGGCCTTACGAGCAGTACTTC.

This clonotype was found many times. This sequence joins TRBV24-1 and TRBJ2-5, with D hard to call. The CDR3 extends over 12 amino acids. CDR1 is KGHDR and CDR2 is SFDVKD in the germline V gene. V lost 0 bases and J 3 bases, leaving 1 base between the germline ends. The CDR3 reads CATSDLKETQYF. CDR3 bases: TGTGCCACCAGTGATTTGAAAGAGACCCAGTACTTC.

There are many counts of this clonotype. The chain joins TRBV29-1 to TRBJ1-2; the match to TRBD1 covers 9 bases. The CDR3 is 12 amino acids. CDR1 is SQVTM, CDR2 ANQGSEA, per germline. V shed 4 bases, J shed 5 bases, and the junction held 2 bases outside the gene matches. CDR3 sequence (DNA): TGCAGCGTTGTGGGACAGGGATATGGCTACACCTTC. The encoded protein is CSVVGQGYGYTF.

This clonotype appeared a few times. The chain couples TRBV2 to TRBJ2-7; no reliable D call. V was trimmed by 6 bases and J by 0 bases, leaving 12 bases between them. CDR3 size: 14 residues. Looked up from germline, CDR1 is SNHLY and CDR2 is FYNNEI. This CDR3 reads CASRRTFSSYEQYF. The CDR3 DNA sequence: TGTGCCAGCAGGAGGACGTTTAGCTCCTACGAGCAGTACTTC.

This sequence joins TRBV14 and TRBJ1-4; 7 nucleotides agree with TRBD1. Germline V gene data show CDR1 as SGHDN and CDR2 as FVKESK. The V segment lost 0 bases and the J segment 8 bases; nucleotides outside the gene matches: 9. This CDR3 is built from 16 residues. CDR3 coding DNA: TGTGCCAGCAGCCAAGAAAGTCGGCAGGGGGAAGAAAAACTGTTTTTT. Protein product: CASSQESRQGEEKLFF.

The table lists this clonotype with a few counts. Given a much more abundant clone one base away, this may be a read error. The V and J genes are TRBV9 and TRBJ1-1; D not certain. Trimming left V 3 bases short and J 6 bases short, with 15 bases between. CDR3 length: 14 amino acids. From germline, CDR1 is SGDLS and CDR2 YYNGEE. CDR3 DNA: TGTGCCAGCAGCGGAGGATCCCATGGAGCTGAAGCTTTCTTT. It is translated as CASSGGSHGAEAFF.

The rearrangement joins TRBV7-9 to TRBJ1-1, with D unresolved. Germline CDR1 and CDR2: SEHNR and FQNEAQ (reference sequence). V shed 1 base and J shed 0 bases, with 12 bases lying between them. The CDR3 covers 16 residues. CDR3 sequence: CASSLGPGELNTEAFF. The CDR3 nucleotides read TGTGCCAGCAGCTTAGGCCCCGGGGAGCTGAACACTGAAGCTTTCTTT.

This clonotype was counted between two and nine times. This rearrangement joins TRBV5-1 to TRBJ2-3; the D gene is possibly TRBD1 (6 bases). CDR1 is SGHRS, CDR2 YFSETQ, per germline. V lost 3 bases to trimming and J lost 4 bases, with 12 bases between them. CDR3 size: 14 residues. Here the CDR3 DNA reads TGCGCCAGCAGCTACACAGGGAAGGCAGATACGCAGTATTTT. This codes for CASSYTGKADTQYF.

The genes are TRBV30 and TRBJ1-1; D is unclear. CDR1 is GTSNPN and CDR2 is SVGIG in the germline V gene (reference sequence). This CDR3 spans 12 amino acids. The V and J ends lost 4 bases and 4 bases respectively, with 10 bases between them. CDR3 DNA sequence: TGTGCCTGGAAAGACCGGCGCACTGAAGCTTTCTTT. Its protein product is CAWKDRRTEAFF.

This clonotype was counted at least ten times. The chain employs TRBV7-2 and TRBJ1-1, with 8 bases identical to TRBD1. The V gene's germline CDR1 is SGHTA and CDR2 FQGNSA. The CDR3 totals 18 residues. J was trimmed by 0 bases and V by 2 bases; bases with no gene match: 11. The CDR3 spells CASSLLQGAYRMNTEAFF. Here the CDR3 DNA reads TGTGCCAGCAGCTTACTTCAGGGGGCATATAGAATGAACACTGAAGCTTTCTTT.

This clonotype has ten or more counts. The CDR3 DNA reads as TGCAGCGTTGAAGTTGGGGGGGATGGCAATCAGCCCCAGCATTTT. Amino acid sequence: CSVEVGGDGNQPQHF. The genes are TRBV29-1 and TRBJ1-5; possible D gene TRBD1, 5 bases. The CDR3 loop spans 15 amino acids. The V end lost 1 base, the J end lost 2 bases, and 12 bases lay between the germline ends. Germline lookup yields CDR1 SQVTM and CDR2 ANQGSEA.

This clonotype was seen repeatedly, ten times or more. The chain couples TRBV5-1 to TRBJ2-5; unclear D gene. The V end lost 0 bases, the J end lost 2 bases, and 8 bases lay between the germline ends. The CDR3 sequence is 14 residues long. Per the germline V gene, CDR1 is SGHRS and CDR2 is YFSETQ. The chain's CDR3 is CASSLEPGQETQYF. The DNA of the CDR3 is TGCGCCAGCAGCTTGGAGCCTGGACAAGAGACCCAGTACTTC.

About this clonotype itself: Mismatch with germline at one junction end may stem from a read error. V usage is TRBV3-1 and J usage is TRBJ2-7; D possibly corresponds to TRBD1 (6 bases). Germline loops: CDR1 LGHDT, CDR2 YNNKEL (reference sequence). CDR3 size: 14 residues. CDR3 in amino acids: CASSQAGHLYEQHF. In DNA, the CDR3 is TGTGCCAGCAGCCAAGCGGGACACCTCTACGAGCAGCACTTC.

The chain recombines TRBV7-9 with TRBJ2-7, with 10 bases lining up with TRBD2. This CDR3 has 15 residues. Germline lookup yields CDR1 SEHNR and CDR2 FQNEAQ (reference sequence). J lost 5 bases, V lost 1 base, and 5 bases had no gene match. CDR3 nucleotide sequence: TGTGCCAGCAGCTTAGTCACTAGCGGGAAAAACGAGCAGTACTTC. It specifies CASSLVTSGKNEQYF.

This clonotype was counted a few times. The chain uses TRBV10-3 and TRBJ1-2; TRBD1 aligns across 9 bases. The CDR3 is made up of 15 amino acids. J was trimmed by 4 bases and V by 10 bases; bases with no gene match: 13. CDR1 ENHRY and CDR2 SYGVKD come from the germline V gene. The CDR3 sequence: CASTLAGTGSYGYTF. DNA for the CDR3: TGTGCCAGCACTCTTGCCGGGACAGGGTCCTATGGCTACACCTTC.

The CDR3 sequence: CSVGFQGVEAFF. The CDR3 DNA is TGCAGCGTTGGTTTTCAGGGGGTTGAAGCTTTCTTT. The V gene is TRBV29-1, the J gene TRBJ1-1; 7 bases map to TRBD1. The germline gives CDR1 SQVTM, CDR2 ANQGSEA. Trimming cost V 4 bases and J 7 bases; bases outside gene matches: 6. The CDR3 length is 12 residues. The whole variable domain, filled in from reference TRBV29-1 and TRBJ1-1, reads SAVISQKPSRDICQRGTSLTIQCQVDSQVTMMFWYRQQPGQSLTLIATANQGSEATYESGFVIDKFPISRPNLTFSTLTVSNMSPEDSSIYLCSVGFQGVEAFFGQGTRLTVV.

This clonotype was detected many times. This rearrangement joins TRBV4-1 to TRBJ2-7, with D uncertain. Germline V CDR1 and CDR2: MGHRA, YSYEKL. The ends were cut back, 1 base at V and 3 bases at J, with 4 bases in the middle. This CDR3 comprises 12 residues. The CDR3 region is CASSQVGYEQYF. The CDR3 DNA reads TGCGCCAGCAGCCAAGTGGGCTACGAGCAGTACTTC.

Details on this clonotype: An end of the junction does not agree with germline; a read error may underlie this. The chain carries TRBV11-2 and TRBJ1-1; unclear D gene. The CDR3 covers 10 residues. Germline CDR1 and CDR2: SGHAT and FQNNGV. The CDR3 DNA follows: TGTGCCAGCAGTGGTCGTGAAGGTTACTTT. Protein product: CASSGREGYF.

This clonotype has ten or more counts. CDR3 amino acids: CASSSGRREQYF. CDR3 coding DNA: TGTGCCAGTTCAAGCGGGAGACGCGAGCAGTACTTC. The chain carries TRBV19 and TRBJ2-7; 8 nucleotides line up with TRBD2. V was pared by 8 bases and J by 6 bases, with 6 bases of the junction left unmatched. Germline loops: CDR1 LNHDA, CDR2 SQIVND (reference sequence). The CDR3 length is 12 residues.

The chain is built from TRBV10-3 and TRBJ1-2, with 7 bases that match TRBD1. J was trimmed by 11 bases and V by 3 bases; bases with no gene match: 6. CDR1 is ENHRY, CDR2 SYGVKD, per germline. This CDR3 has 12 amino acids. In DNA form, the CDR3 reads TGTGCCATCAGTGAATCGGGACAGAAGTACACCTTC. Protein: CAISESGQKYTF.